The 24 T cell receptor beta chains listed next were all sequenced from one sample in a study of EBV T-cell therapy then PD-1 blockade in nasopharyngeal carcinoma. These receptors' antigens are unknown. Described treatment: AdE1-LMPpoly-expanded autologous EBV-specific T-cell therapy followed by anti-PD-1 nivolumab. Only in-frame clones appear in the TCRdb table, and some are missing; sequencing was by immunoSEQ multiplex PCR. The sample contains about 17,000 clones, approximately 80% of which appear only once. Sequences were derived from CD8+ T cells from blood, sampled at day 0 from a patient whose treatment included autologous EBV-specific T cells and nivolumab. The receptors shown here come from a man aged 40-50 years with nasopharyngeal carcinoma.

This rearrangement joins TRBV6-5 to TRBJ1-2, with 11 bases fitting TRBD1. The CDR3 is 14 residues long. Germline V CDR1 and CDR2: MNHEY, SVGAGI. Unmatched junction bases numbered 5, after V lost 6 bases and J lost 5 bases. As DNA, the CDR3 is TGTGCCAGCAGCACCGGGACAGGGGGGTATGGCTACACCTTC. It codes for CASSTGTGGYGYTF.

The V call is TRBV2, the J call TRBJ1-5; D is uncertain. V was pared by 6 bases and J by 1 base, with 19 bases between. The CDR3 has 17 residues. Germline values: CDR1 SNHLY, CDR2 FYNNEI. The CDR3 loop is CASSAGRVGTSNQPQHF. The CDR3 DNA reads TGTGCCAGCAGCGCCGGGAGGGTGGGTACAAGCAATCAGCCCCAGCATTTT.

This sequence joins TRBV19 and TRBJ1-2, with unresolved D. Trimming left V 1 base short and J 5 bases short, with 8 bases between. The germline gives CDR1 LNHDA, CDR2 SQIVND (reference sequence). This CDR3 region has 13 residues. CDR3 DNA sequence: TGTGCCAGTAGTATAGGTCCAGCTTATGGCTACACCTTC. Translating it yields CASSIGPAYGYTF. The whole variable domain, filled in from reference TRBV19 and TRBJ1-2, reads DGGITQSPKYLFRKEGQNVTLSCEQNLNHDAMYWYRQDPGQGLRLIYYSQIVNDFQKGDIAEGYSVSREKKESFPLTVTSAQKNPTAFYLCASSIGPAYGYTFGSGTRLTVV.

The gene calls are TRBV4-2 and TRBJ2-7; D might be TRBD2 (5 bases). V gave up 1 base and J gave up 7 bases, with 17 bases separating them. Per germline, CDR1 LGHNA and CDR2 YNFKEQ. This CDR3 region has 15 residues. The CDR3 loop is CASSQGVGSTGEQYF. The CDR3 DNA reads TGTGCCAGCAGCCAAGGGGTCGGGTCAACGGGGGAGCAGTACTTC.

This clone was detected a few times. The rearrangement joins TRBV5-1 to TRBJ1-1; no reliable D call. Germline V lookup: CDR1 SGHRS, CDR2 YFSETQ. CDR3 size: 15 residues. With 0 bases removed from V and 1 base from J, the gap between germline ends came to 10 bases. CDR3 bases: TGCGCCAGCAGCTTGGAAGGGCGCGGGAACACTGAAGCTTTCTTT. The encoded protein is CASSLEGRGNTEAFF.

The chain uses TRBV5-8 and TRBJ2-1; TRBD2 aligns across 7 bases. V was pared by 2 bases and J by 6 bases, with 2 bases of the junction left unmatched. Germline CDR1 and CDR2: SGHTS and YDEGEE. The CDR3 is 13 residues long. The DNA for the CDR3 is TGTGCCAGCAGCTTTGGGGGGGGCAATGAGCAGTTCTTC. As protein: CASSFGGGNEQFF.

The chain couples TRBV27 to TRBJ1-2; a possible D gene is TRBD1 (5 bases). This CDR3 is built from 13 residues. The germline gives CDR1 MNHEY, CDR2 SMNVEV (reference sequence). V was shortened by 3 bases and J by 2 bases, with 7 bases between the two germline ends. The CDR3 nucleotides are TGTGCCAGCAGTTTTGGGGCAAACTATGGCTACACCTTC. It encodes CASSFGANYGYTF.

The chain joins TRBV5-5 to TRBJ1-3, with unresolved D. The CDR3 spans 16 residues. Germline V gene lookup returns CDR1 SGHKS and CDR2 YYEKEE (reference sequence). V was trimmed by 3 bases and J by 0 bases, leaving 13 bases between them. CDR3 residues: CASSWTTMGSGNTIYF. The CDR3 bases are TGTGCCAGCAGCTGGACCACGATGGGCTCTGGAAACACCATATATTTT.

Written as DNA, the CDR3 is TGCGCCAGCAGCCAAGAGGCAGGGAGGGATACAGATACGCAGTATTTT. Encoded protein: CASSQEAGRDTDTQYF. The chain carries TRBV4-1 and TRBJ2-3; 7 bases agree with TRBD2. J was trimmed by 3 bases and V by 0 bases; bases with no gene match: 6. This CDR3 comprises 16 residues. The germline gives CDR1 MGHRA, CDR2 YSYEKL.

The rearrangement links TRBV6-5 to TRBJ1-1; D may be TRBD1 (5 bases). Germline CDR1 and CDR2: MNHEY and SVGAGI. V lost 0 bases to trimming and J lost 5 bases, with 13 bases between them. The CDR3 has 15 residues. CDR3 sequence: CASSYSVSGRTEAFF. The CDR3 nucleotides read TGTGCCAGCAGTTACTCGGTATCAGGGCGAACTGAAGCTTTCTTT.

The chain uses TRBV15 and TRBJ2-1, with a possible D match to TRBD2 (7 bases). Per the germline V gene, CDR1 is LNHNV and CDR2 is YYDKDF (reference sequence). This CDR3 is built from 17 residues. V dropped 0 bases and J dropped 2 bases, with 14 bases sitting between them. The chain's CDR3 is CATSRENEGGAYNEQFF. For the CDR3, the DNA is TGTGCCACCAGCAGAGAGAATGAGGGGGGGGCCTACAATGAGCAGTTCTTC.

This chain uses TRBV27 with TRBJ1-2; D gene uncertain. The germline V gene encodes CDR1 MNHEY and CDR2 SMNVEV (reference sequence). The CDR3 spans 16 residues. V lost 3 bases, J lost 2 bases, and 16 bases lay in between. CDR3 loop: CASSLSRLGGNYGYTF. Here the CDR3 DNA reads TGTGCCAGCAGTTTGTCACGTTTAGGAGGGAACTATGGCTACACCTTC.

This clone showed up just once. The rearrangement uses TRBV30 and TRBJ1-2; D gene unclear. This CDR3 contains 11 residues. The germline V and J ends were trimmed by 4 bases and 3 bases, with 6 bases remaining between them. CDR1 and CDR2 from the germline V gene are GTSNPN and SVGIG (reference sequence). CDR3 amino acids: CAWTKDYGYTF. As DNA, the CDR3 is TGTGCCTGGACTAAGGACTATGGCTACACCTTC.

CDR3 DNA sequence: TGTGCCAGCAGCCCACTACTCGGGCGGGGGGGCATTGAGACCCAGTACTTC. Translation gives CASSPLLGRGGIETQYF. The chain combines TRBV7-2 with TRBJ2-5, with 9 positions matching TRBD2. Trimming took 5 bases from V and 5 from J; bases not matched to a gene: 15. The length of the CDR3 is 17 residues. Germline V gene sequence: CDR1 SGHTA, CDR2 FQGNSA.

The chain links TRBV12-3 or TRBV12-4 to TRBJ1-1, with D possibly matching TRBD1 (5 bases). The CDR3 is 11 amino acids. Trimming took off 5 bases at V and 7 bases at J, with 8 bases between the two ends. CDR3 DNA: TGTGCCAGCAGTCGGGGGGGTGAAGCTTTCTTT. Amino acids: CASSRGGEAFF.

The rearrangement uses TRBV5-1 and TRBJ1-4; no clear D gene. V shed 7 bases and J shed 5 bases, with 18 bases lying between them. The CDR3 runs to 15 residues. Germline V gene lookup returns CDR1 SGHRS and CDR2 YFSETQ. This chain's CDR3 is CASLPGGGGNEKLFF. The CDR3 DNA reads as TGCGCCAGCTTACCCGGTGGAGGAGGGAATGAAAAACTGTTTTTT.

This clone was counted between two and nine times. The rearrangement uses TRBV27 and TRBJ1-4; TRBD1 might be the D (6 bases). The V gene's germline CDR1 is MNHEY and CDR2 SMNVEV (reference sequence). The CDR3 spans 15 residues. V shed 7 bases and J shed 0 bases, with 12 bases lying between them. The CDR3 region has the DNA TGTGCCAGCAAGGACAGCCCCGCAACTAATGAAAAACTGTTTTTT. Protein sequence: CASKDSPATNEKLFF. Full variable domain (outside the CDR3, taken from reference TRBV27 and TRBJ1-4): EAQVTQNPRYLITVTGKKLTVTCSQNMNHEYMSWYRQDPGLGLRQIYYSMNVEVTDKGDVPEGYKVSRKEKRNFPLILESPSPNQTSLYFCASKDSPATNEKLFFGSGTQLSVL.

This sequence joins TRBV5-4 and TRBJ1-3, with a tentative D call TRBD1 (5 bases). CDR3 length: 15 residues. The V and J ends lost 4 bases and 1 base respectively, with 12 bases between them. Germline V gives CDR1 SGHNT, CDR2 YYREEE (reference sequence). The chain's CDR3 is CASSLSGGSGNTIYF. The CDR3 DNA follows: TGTGCCAGCAGCCTCTCCGGGGGATCTGGAAACACCATATATTTT.

J is TRBJ1-2 and V is TRBV7-9, with no clear D. V was cut by 4 bases and J by 3 bases, with 9 bases left in between. The CDR3 has 13 residues. Germline V gives CDR1 SEHNR, CDR2 FQNEAQ (reference sequence). This CDR3 is CASSSVSDYGYTF. CDR3 coding DNA: TGTGCCAGCAGCTCGGTCAGTGACTATGGCTACACCTTC.

This clone was counted a single time. The genes are TRBV27 and TRBJ2-7, with TRBD2 identical over 13 bases. V dropped 3 bases and J dropped 3; count of bases not matched to a gene: 5. There are 16 residues in the CDR3. Germline V gives CDR1 MNHEY, CDR2 SMNVEV (reference sequence). DNA for the CDR3: TGTGCCAGCAGTTTCACAGGGACTAGCGGGGTCTACGAGCAGTACTTC. Translation gives CASSFTGTSGVYEQYF.

The J gene is TRBJ1-3, the V gene TRBV7-9; 10 nucleotides match TRBD1. The germline V gene has CDR1 SEHNR and CDR2 FQNEAQ (reference sequence). V was clipped by 4 bases and J by 2 bases; unmatched bases: 8. The CDR3 has 17 residues. The CDR3 reads CASSSRDRGYTGNTIYF. In DNA, the CDR3 is TGTGCCAGCAGCTCTCGGGACAGGGGATATACTGGAAACACCATATATTTT.

The CDR3 region is CASSQIRVGYTF. The CDR3 region has the DNA TGTGCCAGCAGCCAAATACGAGTTGGCTACACCTTC. V and J are TRBV3-1 (or the pseudogene TRBV3-2) and TRBJ1-2; unclear D gene. Germline V gives CDR1 LGHDT, CDR2 YNNKEL (reference sequence). The CDR3 length is 12 residues. V was trimmed by 2 bases and J by 7 bases, leaving 8 bases between them.

V usage is TRBV19 and J usage is TRBJ1-2, with D unresolved. The CDR3 runs 12 residues. V lost 4 bases and J 6 bases, leaving 9 bases between the germline ends. Germline CDR1 reads LNHDA; CDR2 reads SQIVND (reference sequence). CDR3 sequence reads: CASSRYTDGYTF. CDR3 nucleotides: TGTGCCAGTAGTAGATACACGGATGGCTACACCTTC.

The chain employs TRBV24-1 and TRBJ2-7, with no clear D. Trimming removed 2 bases at V and 2 bases at J, with 0 bases between. The V gene's germline CDR1 is KGHDR and CDR2 SFDVKD. The CDR3 has 11 residues. The CDR3, as DNA: TGTGCCACCAGTGATTCCTACGAGCAGTACTTC. Translating it yields CATSDSYEQYF.